A few counts support the clone carrying this T cell receptor beta chain. Its antigen is not identified. A second 7 to 11 cycle PCR used barcoded and J-beta primers. One entry per CDR3 protein results from TCRdb running MiXCR on the 5' RACE reads. The repertoire has roughly 1.5 million distinct CDR3 sequences, approximately 42% of them found once; the top ten carry approximately 4.1%. No fewer than 6.5 million PBMCs went into each sample. These data belong to a study of blood T cells in healthy people across ages. Study conclusions and caveats: Both naive CD4+ cell counts and diversity were greater in long-lived donors than in aged donors.

This CDR3 contains 16 residues. The germline CDR1 and CDR2 sequences are SGDLS and YYNGEE. V was clipped by 5 bases and J by 4 bases; unmatched bases: 13. The material sequenced was blood. The chain joins TRBV9 to TRBJ2-7; 9 bases match TRBD1. This TCR was sampled from a young woman in good health. This CDR3 reads CASRGTTGGASYEQYF. For the CDR3, the DNA is TGTGCCAGCAGGGGAACCACAGGGGGCGCCTCGTACGAGCAGTACTTC.